The text below deals with one T cell receptor beta chain. No antigen is known for it. Trimming shortened V by 5 bases and J by 4 bases, and 18 bases separated the two germline ends. The CDR3 is made up of 15 amino acids. Germline V gene data show CDR1 as SGHTA and CDR2 as FQGNSA. This sample is drawn from a study of T-cell reconstitution after alpha-beta-depleted transplantation in children. Whole-study findings and limits: In patients about two months after transplant, alpha-beta T cells reportedly arose from several hundred expanded graft clones.

A TCRbeta library incorporating unique molecular identifiers was prepared. TCRdb re-called the PCR reads through MiXCR, storing one row per CDR3 protein. The sample carries about 580,000 distinct CDR3 sequences, 20% to 25% recorded once. Sequencing was performed on PBMCs, mostly from graft donor cells, taken 360 days after TCRalphabeta/CD19-depleted stem cell transplant. The V call is TRBV7-2, the J call TRBJ2-7; possibly TRBD1 for D (8 bases). The sequence derives from a boy in the first two years of life who had a stem cell transplant for acute myeloid leukemia, so the T cells may come from the graft donor. The CDR3 reads CASSLRTGREYEQYF. The CDR3 DNA follows: TGTGCCAGCAGCCTCAGGACAGGGAGGGAGTACGAGCAGTACTTC.